This TCR beta chain was sequenced in a study of cytomegalovirus exposure and HLA in healthy donors. Turning to this clone: Its antigen is unidentified.

Study-level points and caveats: In a later analysis, at a false discovery rate of 0.05, roughly 17,000 TCR beta sequences matched HLA alleles. A link between a missense DCLRE1C variant and TCR beta V- and J-gene trimming emerged from a later analysis. Investigators reported 150 to 200 TCR beta chains as tied to cytomegalovirus.

PCR primers comprised 60 Vbeta and 13 Jbeta primers. In the source study's methods: The count from a later analysis was about 80 million unique TCR beta chains, some 9.9 million of them shared. Some clones are missing from TCRdb's copy, which holds only in-frame ones; the method was immunoSEQ multiplex PCR. V and J calls and clone size are copied from that table; D and trimming were computed from the DNA. The sample contains about 120,000 clones, roughly 70% of which appear only once. This sequence originates from a woman aged 40 to 55 in good health and CMV-seropositive. Sequenced: PBMCs.

The CDR3 reads CSVEEWRGETQYF. The CDR3 bases are TGCAGCGTTGAGGAGTGGAGGGGAGAGACCCAGTACTTC. The chain links TRBV29-1 to TRBJ2-5; the D gene is possibly TRBD2 (6 bases). The CDR3 consists of 13 residues. The germline V gene has CDR1 SQVTM and CDR2 ANQGSEA. Trimming shortened V by 3 bases and J by 4 bases, and 12 bases separated the two germline ends. The variable domain in full, with the rest retrieved from reference TRBV29-1 and TRBJ2-5, is SAVISQKPSRDICQRGTSLTIQCQVDSQVTMMFWYRQQPGQSLTLIATANQGSEATYESGFVIDKFPISRPNLTFSTLTVSNMSPEDSSIYLCSVEEWRGETQYFGPGTRLLVL.